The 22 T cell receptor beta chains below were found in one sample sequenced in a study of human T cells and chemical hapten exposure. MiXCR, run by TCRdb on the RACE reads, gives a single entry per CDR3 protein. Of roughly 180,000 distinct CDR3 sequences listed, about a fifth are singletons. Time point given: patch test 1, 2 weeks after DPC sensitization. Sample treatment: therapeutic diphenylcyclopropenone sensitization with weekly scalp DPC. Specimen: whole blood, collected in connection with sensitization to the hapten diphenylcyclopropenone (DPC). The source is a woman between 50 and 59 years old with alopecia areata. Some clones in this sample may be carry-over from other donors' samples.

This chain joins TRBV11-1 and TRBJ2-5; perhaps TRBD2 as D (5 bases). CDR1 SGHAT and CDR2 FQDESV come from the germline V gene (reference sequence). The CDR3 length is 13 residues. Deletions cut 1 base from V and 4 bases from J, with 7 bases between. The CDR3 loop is CASSLVSAETQYF. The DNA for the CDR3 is TGTGCCAGCAGCTTAGTTAGCGCAGAGACCCAGTACTTC.

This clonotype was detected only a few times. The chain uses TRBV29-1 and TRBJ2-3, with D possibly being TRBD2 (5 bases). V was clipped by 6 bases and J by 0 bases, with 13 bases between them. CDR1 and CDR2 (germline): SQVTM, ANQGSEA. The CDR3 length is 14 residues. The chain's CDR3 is CSVRAATSTDTQYF. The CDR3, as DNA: TGCAGCGTGAGGGCCGCGACCAGCACAGATACGCAGTATTTT.

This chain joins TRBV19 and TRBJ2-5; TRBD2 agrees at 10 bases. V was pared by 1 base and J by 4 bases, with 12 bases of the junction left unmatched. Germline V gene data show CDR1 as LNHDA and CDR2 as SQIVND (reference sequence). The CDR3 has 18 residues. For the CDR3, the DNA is TGTGCCAGTAGTATAGGGGGTAGCGGGAGGATTGGTACAGAGACCCAGTACTTC. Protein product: CASSIGGSGRIGTETQYF.

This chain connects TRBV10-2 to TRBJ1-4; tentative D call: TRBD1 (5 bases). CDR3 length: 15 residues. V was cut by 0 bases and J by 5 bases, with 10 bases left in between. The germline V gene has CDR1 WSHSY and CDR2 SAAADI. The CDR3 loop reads CASSESTGGNEKLFF. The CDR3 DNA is TGCGCCAGCAGTGAGTCAACTGGGGGGAATGAAAAACTGTTTTTT.

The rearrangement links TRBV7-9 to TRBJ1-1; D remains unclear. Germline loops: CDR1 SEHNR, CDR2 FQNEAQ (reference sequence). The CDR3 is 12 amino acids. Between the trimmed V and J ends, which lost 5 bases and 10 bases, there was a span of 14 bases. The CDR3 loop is CASSEEGLVAFF. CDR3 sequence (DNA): TGTGCCAGCAGCGAGGAAGGGCTTGTAGCTTTCTTT.

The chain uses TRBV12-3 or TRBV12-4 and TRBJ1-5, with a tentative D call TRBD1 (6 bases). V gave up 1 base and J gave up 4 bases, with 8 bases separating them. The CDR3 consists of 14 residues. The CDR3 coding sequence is TGTGCCAGCAGTTTAGATACAGGGAATCAGCCCCAGCATTTT. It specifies CASSLDTGNQPQHF.

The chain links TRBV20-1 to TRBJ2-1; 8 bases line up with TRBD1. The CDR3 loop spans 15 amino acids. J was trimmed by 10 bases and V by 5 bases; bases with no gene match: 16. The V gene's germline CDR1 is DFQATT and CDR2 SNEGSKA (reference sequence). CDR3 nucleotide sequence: TGCAGTGCTGGGGGACAGGTCTCGAGAGGGGGGGAGCAGTTCTTC. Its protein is CSAGGQVSRGGEQFF.

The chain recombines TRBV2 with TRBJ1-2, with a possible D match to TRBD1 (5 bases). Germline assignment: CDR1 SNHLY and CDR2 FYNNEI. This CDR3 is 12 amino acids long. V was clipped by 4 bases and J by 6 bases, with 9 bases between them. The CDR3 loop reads CASSVQGNGYTF. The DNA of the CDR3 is TGTGCCAGCAGTGTTCAGGGTAATGGCTACACCTTC.

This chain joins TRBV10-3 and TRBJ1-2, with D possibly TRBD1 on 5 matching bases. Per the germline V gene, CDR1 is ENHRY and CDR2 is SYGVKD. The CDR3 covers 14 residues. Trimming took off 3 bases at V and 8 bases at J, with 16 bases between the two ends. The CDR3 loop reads CAISEGTGGQGYTF. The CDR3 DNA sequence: TGTGCCATCAGTGAAGGGACGGGAGGTCAGGGCTACACCTTC.

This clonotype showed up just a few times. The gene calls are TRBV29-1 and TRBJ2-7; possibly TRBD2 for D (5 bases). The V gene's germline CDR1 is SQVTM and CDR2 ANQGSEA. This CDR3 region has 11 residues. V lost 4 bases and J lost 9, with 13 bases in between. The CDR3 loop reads CSVGRARGQYF. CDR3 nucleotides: TGCAGCGTTGGGCGGGCCCGAGGGCAGTACTTC.

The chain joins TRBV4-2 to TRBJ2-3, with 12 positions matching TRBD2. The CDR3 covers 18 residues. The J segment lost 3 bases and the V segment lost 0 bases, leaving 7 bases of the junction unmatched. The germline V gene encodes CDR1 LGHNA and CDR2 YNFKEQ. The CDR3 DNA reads TGTGCCAGCAGCCAAGATCCTAGGACTAGCGGGAATACAGATACGCAGTATTTT. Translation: CASSQDPRTSGNTDTQYF.

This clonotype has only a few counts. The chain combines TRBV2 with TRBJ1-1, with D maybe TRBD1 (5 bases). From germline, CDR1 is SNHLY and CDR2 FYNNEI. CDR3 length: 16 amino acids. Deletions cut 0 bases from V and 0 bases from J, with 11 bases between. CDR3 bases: TGTGCCAGCAGTGAAGCGATCGGGGGTCTGAACACTGAAGCTTTCTTT. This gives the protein CASSEAIGGLNTEAFF.

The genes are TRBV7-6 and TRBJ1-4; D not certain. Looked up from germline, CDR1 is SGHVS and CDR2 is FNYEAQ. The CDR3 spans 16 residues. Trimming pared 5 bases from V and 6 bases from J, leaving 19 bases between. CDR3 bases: TGTGCCAGCAGCCTAAGAATTTGGGGAAAAGATGAAAAACTGTTTTTT. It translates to CASSLRIWGKDEKLFF.

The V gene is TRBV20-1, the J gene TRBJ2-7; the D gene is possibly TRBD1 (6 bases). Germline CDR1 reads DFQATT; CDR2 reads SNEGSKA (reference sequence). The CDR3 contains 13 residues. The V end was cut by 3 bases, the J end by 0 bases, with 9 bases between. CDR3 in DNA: TGCAGTGCTAGGGGACAAAGCTCCTACGAGCAGTACTTC. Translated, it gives CSARGQSSYEQYF.

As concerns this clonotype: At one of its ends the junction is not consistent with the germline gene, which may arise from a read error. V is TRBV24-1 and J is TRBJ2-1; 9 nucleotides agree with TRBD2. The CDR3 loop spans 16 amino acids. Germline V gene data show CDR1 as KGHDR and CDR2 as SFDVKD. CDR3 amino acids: CATSDIGGRADNEQFF. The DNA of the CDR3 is TGTGCCACCAGTGATATCGGCGGGAGGGCAGACAATGAACAGTTCTTC.

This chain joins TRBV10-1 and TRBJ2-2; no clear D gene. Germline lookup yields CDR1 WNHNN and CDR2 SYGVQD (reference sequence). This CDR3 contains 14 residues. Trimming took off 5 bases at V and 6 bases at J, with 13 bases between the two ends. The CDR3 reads CASSQEPPPGELFF. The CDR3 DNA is TGCGCCAGCAGTCAGGAACCCCCACCCGGGGAGCTGTTTTTT.

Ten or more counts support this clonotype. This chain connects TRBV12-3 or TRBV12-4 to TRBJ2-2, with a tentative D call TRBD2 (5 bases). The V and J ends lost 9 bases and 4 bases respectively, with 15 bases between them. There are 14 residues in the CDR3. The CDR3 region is CASGNSGRTGELFF. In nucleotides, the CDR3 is TGTGCCAGTGGGAACAGCGGACGCACCGGGGAGCTGTTTTTT.

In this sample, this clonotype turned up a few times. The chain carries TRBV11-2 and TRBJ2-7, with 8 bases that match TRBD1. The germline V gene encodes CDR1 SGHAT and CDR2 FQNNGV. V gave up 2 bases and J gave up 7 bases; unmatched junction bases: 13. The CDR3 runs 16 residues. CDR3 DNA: TGTGCCAGCAGCTTATGGACAGGGCCCGGGGAATATGAGCAGTACTTC. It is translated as CASSLWTGPGEYEQYF.

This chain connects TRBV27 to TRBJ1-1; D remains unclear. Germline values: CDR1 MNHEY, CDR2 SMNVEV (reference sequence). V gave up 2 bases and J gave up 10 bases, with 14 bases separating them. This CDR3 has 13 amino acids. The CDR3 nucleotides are TGTGCCAGCAGTTTAGCCGGGCCCACCCGAGCTTTCTTT. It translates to CASSLAGPTRAFF.

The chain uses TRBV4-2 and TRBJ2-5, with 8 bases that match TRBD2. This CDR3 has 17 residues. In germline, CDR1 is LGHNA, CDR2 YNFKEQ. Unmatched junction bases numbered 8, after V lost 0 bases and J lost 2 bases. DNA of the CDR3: TGTGCCAGCAGCCAAGATCCGCCGGGAGGGGTACAAGAGACCCAGTACTTC. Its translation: CASSQDPPGGVQETQYF.

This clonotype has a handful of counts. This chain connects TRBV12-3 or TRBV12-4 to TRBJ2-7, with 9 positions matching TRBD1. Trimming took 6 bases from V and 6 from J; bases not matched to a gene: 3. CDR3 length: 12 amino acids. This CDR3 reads CASSRDRVEQYF. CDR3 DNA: TGTGCCAGCAGCCGGGACAGGGTCGAGCAGTACTTC.

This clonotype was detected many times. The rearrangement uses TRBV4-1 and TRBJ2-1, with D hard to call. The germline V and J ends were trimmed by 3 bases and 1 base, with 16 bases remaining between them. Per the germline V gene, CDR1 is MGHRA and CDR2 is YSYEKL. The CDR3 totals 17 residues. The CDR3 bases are TGCGCCAGCAGCCAGGACCCTTATGACTTATCCTACAATGAGCAGTTCTTC. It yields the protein CASSQDPYDLSYNEQFF.